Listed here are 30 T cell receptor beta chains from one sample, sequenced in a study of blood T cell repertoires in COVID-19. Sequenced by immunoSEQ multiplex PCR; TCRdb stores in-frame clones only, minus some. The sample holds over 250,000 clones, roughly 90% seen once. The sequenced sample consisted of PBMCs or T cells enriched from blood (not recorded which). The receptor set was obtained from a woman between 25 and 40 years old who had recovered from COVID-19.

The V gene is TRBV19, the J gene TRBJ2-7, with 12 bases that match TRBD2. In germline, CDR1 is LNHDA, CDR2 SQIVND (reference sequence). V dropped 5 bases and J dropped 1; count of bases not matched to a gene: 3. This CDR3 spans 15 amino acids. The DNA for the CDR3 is TGTGCCAGTAGTGAGACTAGCGGGAGTTCCTACGAGCAGTACTTC. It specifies CASSETSGSSYEQYF.

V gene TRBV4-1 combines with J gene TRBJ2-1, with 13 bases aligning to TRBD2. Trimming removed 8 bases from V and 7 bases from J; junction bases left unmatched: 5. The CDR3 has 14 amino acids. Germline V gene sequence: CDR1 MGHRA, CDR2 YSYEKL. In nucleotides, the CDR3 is TGCGCCAGCCAACTAGCGGGAGGGTGGAATGAGCAGTTCTTC. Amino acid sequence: CASQLAGGWNEQFF.

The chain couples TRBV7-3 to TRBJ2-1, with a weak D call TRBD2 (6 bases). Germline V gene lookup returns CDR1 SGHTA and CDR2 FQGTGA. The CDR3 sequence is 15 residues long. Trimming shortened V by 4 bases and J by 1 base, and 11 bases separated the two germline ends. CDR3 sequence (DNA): TGTGCCAGCAGCTCGCGGGACTCTTCCTACAATGAGCAGTTCTTC. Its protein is CASSSRDSSYNEQFF.

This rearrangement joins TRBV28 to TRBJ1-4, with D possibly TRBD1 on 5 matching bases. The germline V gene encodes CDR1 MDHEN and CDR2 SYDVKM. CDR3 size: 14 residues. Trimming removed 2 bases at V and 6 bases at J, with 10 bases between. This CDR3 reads CASSLAGGYEKLFF. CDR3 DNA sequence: TGTGCCAGCAGTTTAGCTGGGGGGTATGAAAAACTGTTTTTT.

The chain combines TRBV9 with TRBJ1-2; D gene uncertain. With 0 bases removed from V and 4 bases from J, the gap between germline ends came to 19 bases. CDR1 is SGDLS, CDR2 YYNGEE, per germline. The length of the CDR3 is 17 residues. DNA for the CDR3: TGTGCCAGCAGCGTAGCTGGAGGTGCGGGGAGTAGCTATGGCTACACCTTC. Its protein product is CASSVAGGAGSSYGYTF.

CDR3: CASSQASGTALNYGYTF. The CDR3 DNA reads as TGCGCCAGCAGCCAAGCTAGCGGGACAGCCCTTAACTATGGCTACACCTTC. The chain employs TRBV4-1 and TRBJ1-2; TRBD1 agrees at 7 bases. V shed 1 base and J 1 base; nucleotides not matched to a gene: 9. This CDR3 contains 17 residues. CDR1 is MGHRA, CDR2 YSYEKL, per germline.

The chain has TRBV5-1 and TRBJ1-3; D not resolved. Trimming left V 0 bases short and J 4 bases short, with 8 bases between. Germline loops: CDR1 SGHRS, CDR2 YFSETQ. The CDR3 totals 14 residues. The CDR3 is CASSLGFIGNTIYF. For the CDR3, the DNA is TGCGCCAGCAGCTTGGGTTTCATCGGAAACACCATATATTTT.

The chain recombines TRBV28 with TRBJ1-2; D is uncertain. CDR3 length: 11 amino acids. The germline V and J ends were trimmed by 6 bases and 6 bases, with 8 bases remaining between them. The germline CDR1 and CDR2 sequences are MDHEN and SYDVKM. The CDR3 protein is CASSPSDGYTF. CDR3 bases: TGTGCCAGCAGCCCATCAGATGGCTACACCTTC.

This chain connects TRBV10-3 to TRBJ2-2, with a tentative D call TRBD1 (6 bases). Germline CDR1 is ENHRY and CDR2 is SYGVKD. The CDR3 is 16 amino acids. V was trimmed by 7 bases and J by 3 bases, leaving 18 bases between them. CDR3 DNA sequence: TGTGCCATCAATGGGGGAGATCGACAGGACACCGGGGAGCTGTTTTTT. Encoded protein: CAINGGDRQDTGELFF.

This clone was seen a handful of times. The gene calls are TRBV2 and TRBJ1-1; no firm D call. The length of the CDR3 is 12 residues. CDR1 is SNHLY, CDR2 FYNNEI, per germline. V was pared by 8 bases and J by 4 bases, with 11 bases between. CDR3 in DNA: TGTGCCAGCCAACGTCCGGGCACTGAAGCTTTCTTT. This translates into CASQRPGTEAFF.

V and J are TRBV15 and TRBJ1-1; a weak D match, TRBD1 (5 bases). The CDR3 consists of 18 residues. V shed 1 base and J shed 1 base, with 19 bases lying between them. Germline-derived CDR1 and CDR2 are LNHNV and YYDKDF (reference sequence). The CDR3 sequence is CATSRVLGGGIRNTEAFF. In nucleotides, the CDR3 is TGTGCCACCAGCAGAGTGTTGGGCGGGGGAATTAGGAACACTGAAGCTTTCTTT.

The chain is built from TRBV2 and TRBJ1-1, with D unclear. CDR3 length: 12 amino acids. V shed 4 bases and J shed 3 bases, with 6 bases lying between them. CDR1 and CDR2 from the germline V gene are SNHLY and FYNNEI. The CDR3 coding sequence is TGTGCCAGCAGTGGACAATACACTGAAGCTTTCTTT. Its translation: CASSGQYTEAFF. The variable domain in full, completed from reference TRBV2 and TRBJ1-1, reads EPEVTQTPSHQVTQMGQEVILRCVPISNHLYFYWYRQILGQKVEFLVSFYNNEISEKSEIFDDQFSVERPDGSNFTLKIRSTKLEDSAMYFCASSGQYTEAFFGQGTRLTVV.

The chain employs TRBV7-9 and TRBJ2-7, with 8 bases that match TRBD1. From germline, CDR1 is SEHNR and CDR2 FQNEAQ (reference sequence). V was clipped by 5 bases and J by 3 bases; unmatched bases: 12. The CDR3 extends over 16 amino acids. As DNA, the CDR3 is TGTGCCAGCAGCCTAACCAGGGGGCTTTCCGACTACGAGCAGTACTTC. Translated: CASSLTRGLSDYEQYF.

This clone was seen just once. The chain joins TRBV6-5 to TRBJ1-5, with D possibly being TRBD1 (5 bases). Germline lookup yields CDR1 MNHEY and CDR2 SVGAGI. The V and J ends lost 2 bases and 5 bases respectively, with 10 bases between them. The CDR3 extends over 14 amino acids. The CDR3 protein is CASSYVGGDQPQHF. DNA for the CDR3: TGTGCCAGCAGTTACGTGGGGGGGGATCAGCCCCAGCATTTT.

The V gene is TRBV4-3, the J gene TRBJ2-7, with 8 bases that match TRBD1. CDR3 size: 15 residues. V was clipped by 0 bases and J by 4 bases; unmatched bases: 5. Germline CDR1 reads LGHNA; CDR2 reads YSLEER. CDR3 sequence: CASSQEGTGLYEQYF. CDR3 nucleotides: TGCGCCAGCAGCCAAGAGGGGACAGGCCTATACGAGCAGTACTTC.

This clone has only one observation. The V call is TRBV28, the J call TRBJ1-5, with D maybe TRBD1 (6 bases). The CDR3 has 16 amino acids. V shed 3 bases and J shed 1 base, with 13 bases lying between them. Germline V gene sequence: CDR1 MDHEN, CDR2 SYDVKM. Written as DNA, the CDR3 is TGTGCCAGCAGTTTTCCAGGGGTTAGCAGCAATCAGCCCCAGCATTTT. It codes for CASSFPGVSSNQPQHF.

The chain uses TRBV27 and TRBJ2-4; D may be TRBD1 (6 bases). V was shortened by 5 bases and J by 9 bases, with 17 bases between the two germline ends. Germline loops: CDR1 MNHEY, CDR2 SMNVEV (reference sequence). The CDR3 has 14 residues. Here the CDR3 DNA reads TGTGCCAGCAGTAGTGGGGGCCTAGGGGTCATTCAGTACTTC. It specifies CASSSGGLGVIQYF.

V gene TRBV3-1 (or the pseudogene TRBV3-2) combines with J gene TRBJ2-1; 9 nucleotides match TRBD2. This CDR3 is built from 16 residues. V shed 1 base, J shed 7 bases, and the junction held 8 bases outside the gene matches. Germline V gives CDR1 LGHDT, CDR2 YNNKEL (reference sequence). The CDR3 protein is CASSQGGLAGRNEQFF. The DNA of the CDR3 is TGTGCCAGCAGCCAAGGAGGCCTAGCGGGACGGAATGAGCAGTTCTTC.

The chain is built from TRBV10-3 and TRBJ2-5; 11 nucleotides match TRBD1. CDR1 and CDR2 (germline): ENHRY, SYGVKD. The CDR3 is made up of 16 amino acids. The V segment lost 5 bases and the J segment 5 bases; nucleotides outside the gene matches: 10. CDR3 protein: CAISSWTGGAEETQYF. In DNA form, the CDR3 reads TGTGCCATCAGTAGTTGGACAGGGGGCGCAGAGGAGACCCAGTACTTC.

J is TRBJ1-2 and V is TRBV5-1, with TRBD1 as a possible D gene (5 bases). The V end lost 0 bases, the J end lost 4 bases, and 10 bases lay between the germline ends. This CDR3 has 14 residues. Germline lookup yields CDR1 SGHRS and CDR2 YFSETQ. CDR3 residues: CASSLGYGGYGYTF. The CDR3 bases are TGCGCCAGCAGCTTGGGCTACGGGGGCTATGGCTACACCTTC. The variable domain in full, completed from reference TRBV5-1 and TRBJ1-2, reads KAGVTQTPRYLIKTRGQQVTLSCSPISGHRSVSWYQQTPGQGLQFLFEYFSETQRNKGNFPGRFSGRQFSNSRSEMNVSTLELGDSALYLCASSLGYGGYGYTFGSGTRLTVV.

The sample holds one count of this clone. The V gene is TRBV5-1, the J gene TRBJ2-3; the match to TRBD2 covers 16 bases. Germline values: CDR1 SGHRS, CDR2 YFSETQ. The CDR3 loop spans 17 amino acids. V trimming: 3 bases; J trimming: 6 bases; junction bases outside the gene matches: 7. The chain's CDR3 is CASSSGTSGRAVDTQYF. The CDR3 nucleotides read TGCGCCAGCAGCTCTGGGACTAGCGGGAGGGCCGTGGATACGCAGTATTTT.

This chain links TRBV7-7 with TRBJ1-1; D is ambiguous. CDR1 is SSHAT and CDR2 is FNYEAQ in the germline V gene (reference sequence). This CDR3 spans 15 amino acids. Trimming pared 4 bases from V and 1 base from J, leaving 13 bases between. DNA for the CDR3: TGTGCCAGCAGCTCCATGACGGGGAGGAACACTGAAGCTTTCTTT. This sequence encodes CASSSMTGRNTEAFF.

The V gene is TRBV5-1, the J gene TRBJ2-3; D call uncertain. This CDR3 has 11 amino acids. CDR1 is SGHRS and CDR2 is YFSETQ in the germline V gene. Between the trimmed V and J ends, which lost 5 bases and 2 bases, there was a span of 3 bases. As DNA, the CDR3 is TGCGCCAGCAGTAACACAGATACGCAGTATTTT. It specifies CASSNTDTQYF.

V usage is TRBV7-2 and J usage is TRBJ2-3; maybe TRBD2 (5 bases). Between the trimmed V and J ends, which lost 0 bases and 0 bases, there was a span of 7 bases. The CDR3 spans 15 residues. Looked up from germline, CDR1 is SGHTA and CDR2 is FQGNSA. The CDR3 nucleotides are TGTGCCAGCAGCTTAGCGAGGACTAGCACAGATACGCAGTATTTT. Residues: CASSLARTSTDTQYF.

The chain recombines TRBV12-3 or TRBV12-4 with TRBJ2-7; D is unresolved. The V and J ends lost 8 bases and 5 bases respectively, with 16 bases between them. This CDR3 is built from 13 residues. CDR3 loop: CASSFPPGHEQYF. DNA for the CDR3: TGTGCCAGCTCCTTCCCTCCAGGCCACGAGCAGTACTTC.

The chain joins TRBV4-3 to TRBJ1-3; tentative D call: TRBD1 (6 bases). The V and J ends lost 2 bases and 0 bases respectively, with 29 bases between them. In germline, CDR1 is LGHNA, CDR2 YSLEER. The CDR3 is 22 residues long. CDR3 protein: CASSQSGISGQGGLLSGNTIYF. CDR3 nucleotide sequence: TGCGCCAGCAGCCAATCGGGGATATCGGGACAAGGTGGGCTGCTCTCTGGAAACACCATATATTTT.

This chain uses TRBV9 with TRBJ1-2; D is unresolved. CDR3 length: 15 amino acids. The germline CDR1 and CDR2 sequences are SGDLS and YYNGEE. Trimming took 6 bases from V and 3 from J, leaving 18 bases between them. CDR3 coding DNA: TGTGCCAGCACCGCGGACCCTCGGAGGGACTATGGCTACACCTTC. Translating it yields CASTADPRRDYGYTF.

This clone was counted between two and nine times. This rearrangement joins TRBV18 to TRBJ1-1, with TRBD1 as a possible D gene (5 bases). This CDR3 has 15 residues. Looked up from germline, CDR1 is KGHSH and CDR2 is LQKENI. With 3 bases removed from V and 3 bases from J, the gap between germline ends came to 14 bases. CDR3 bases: TGTGCCAGCTCACCCTCGGACACTGCTTACACTGAAGCTTTCTTT. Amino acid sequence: CASSPSDTAYTEAFF.

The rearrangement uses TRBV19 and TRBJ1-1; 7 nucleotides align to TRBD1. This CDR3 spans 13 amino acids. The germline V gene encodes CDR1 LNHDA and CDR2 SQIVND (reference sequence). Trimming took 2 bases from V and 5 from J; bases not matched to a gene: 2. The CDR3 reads CASSIRGQTEAFF. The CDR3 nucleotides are TGTGCCAGTAGTATAAGGGGACAGACTGAAGCTTTCTTT.

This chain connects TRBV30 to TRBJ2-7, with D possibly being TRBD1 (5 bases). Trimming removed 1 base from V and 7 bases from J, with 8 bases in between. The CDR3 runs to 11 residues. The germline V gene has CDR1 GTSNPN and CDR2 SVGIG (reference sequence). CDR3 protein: CAWSGRTEQYF. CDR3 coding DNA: TGTGCCTGGAGTGGTAGGACAGAGCAGTACTTC.